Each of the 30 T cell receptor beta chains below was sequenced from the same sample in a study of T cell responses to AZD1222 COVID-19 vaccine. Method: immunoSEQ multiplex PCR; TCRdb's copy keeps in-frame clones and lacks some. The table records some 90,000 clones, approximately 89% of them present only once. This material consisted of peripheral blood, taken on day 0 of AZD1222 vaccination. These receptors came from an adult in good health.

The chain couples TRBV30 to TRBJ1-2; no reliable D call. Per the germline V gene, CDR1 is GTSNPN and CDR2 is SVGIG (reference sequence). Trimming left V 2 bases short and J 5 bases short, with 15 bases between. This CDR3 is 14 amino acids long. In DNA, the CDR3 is TGTGCCTGGAGTTGGAGGATCCCTGGGTATGGCTACACCTTC. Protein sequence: CAWSWRIPGYGYTF.

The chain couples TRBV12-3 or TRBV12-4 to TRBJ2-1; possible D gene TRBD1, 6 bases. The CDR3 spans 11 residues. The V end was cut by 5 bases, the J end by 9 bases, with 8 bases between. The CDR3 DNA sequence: TGTGCCAGCAGTCCAGGGGCTGAGCAGTTCTTC. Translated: CASSPGAEQFF.

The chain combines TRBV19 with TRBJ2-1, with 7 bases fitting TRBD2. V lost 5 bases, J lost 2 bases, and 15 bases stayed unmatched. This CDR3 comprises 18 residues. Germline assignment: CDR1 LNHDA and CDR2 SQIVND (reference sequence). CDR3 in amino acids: CASSLGTKAGLAYNEQFF. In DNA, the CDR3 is TGTGCCAGTAGTCTCGGAACAAAAGCGGGACTTGCCTACAATGAGCAGTTCTTC. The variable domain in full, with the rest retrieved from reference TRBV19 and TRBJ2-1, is DGGITQSPKYLFRKEGQNVTLSCEQNLNHDAMYWYRQDPGQGLRLIYYSQIVNDFQKGDIAEGYSVSREKKESFPLTVTSAQKNPTAFYLCASSLGTKAGLAYNEQFFGPGTRLTVL.

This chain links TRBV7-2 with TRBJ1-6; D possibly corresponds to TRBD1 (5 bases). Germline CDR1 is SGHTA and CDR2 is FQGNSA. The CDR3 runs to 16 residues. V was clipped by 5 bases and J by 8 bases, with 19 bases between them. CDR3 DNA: TGTGCCAGCAGCCTTAGTCTCCGGACAATCGATTCACCCCTCCACTTT. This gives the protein CASSLSLRTIDSPLHF. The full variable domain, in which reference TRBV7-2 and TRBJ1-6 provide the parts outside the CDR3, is GAGVSQSPSNKVTEKGKDVELRCDPISGHTALYWYRQSLGQGLEFLIYFQGNSAPDKSGLPSDRFSAERTGGSVSTLTIQRTQQEDSAVYLCASSLSLRTIDSPLHFGNGTRLTVT.

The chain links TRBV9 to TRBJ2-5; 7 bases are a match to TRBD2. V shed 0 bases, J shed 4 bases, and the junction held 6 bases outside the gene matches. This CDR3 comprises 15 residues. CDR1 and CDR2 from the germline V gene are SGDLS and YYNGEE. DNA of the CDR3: TGTGCCAGCAGCGTAGCGGGAGGACATTTAGAGACCCAGTACTTC. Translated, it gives CASSVAGGHLETQYF.

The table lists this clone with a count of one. CDR3 sequence reads: CASSLRQGAYGYTF. CDR3 DNA: TGTGCCAGCAGTCTACGACAGGGGGCGTATGGCTACACCTTC. The chain carries TRBV6-5 and TRBJ1-2, with 10 bases that match TRBD1. Losses at the gene ends were 5 bases for V and 5 bases for J; bases not matched to a gene: 5. Germline V gene data show CDR1 as MNHEY and CDR2 as SVGAGI. This CDR3 is 14 amino acids long.

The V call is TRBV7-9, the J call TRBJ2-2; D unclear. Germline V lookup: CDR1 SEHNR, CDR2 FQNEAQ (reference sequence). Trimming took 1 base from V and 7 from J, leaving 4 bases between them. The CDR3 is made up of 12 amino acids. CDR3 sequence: CASSLDSGELFF. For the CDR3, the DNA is TGTGCCAGCAGCTTAGACAGCGGGGAGCTGTTTTTT.

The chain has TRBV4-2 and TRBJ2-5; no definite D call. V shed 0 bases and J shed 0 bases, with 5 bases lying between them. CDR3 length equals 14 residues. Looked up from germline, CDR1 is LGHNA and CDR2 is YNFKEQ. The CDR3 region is CASSQDLYQETQYF. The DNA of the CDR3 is TGTGCCAGCAGCCAAGACTTGTACCAAGAGACCCAGTACTTC.

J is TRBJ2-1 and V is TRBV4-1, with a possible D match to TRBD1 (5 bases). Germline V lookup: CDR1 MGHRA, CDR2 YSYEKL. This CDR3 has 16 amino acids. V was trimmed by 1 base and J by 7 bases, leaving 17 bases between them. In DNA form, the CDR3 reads TGCGCCAGCAGCCAAGGAGGTTGGGGCCGACAGAATGAGCAGTTCTTC. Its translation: CASSQGGWGRQNEQFF.

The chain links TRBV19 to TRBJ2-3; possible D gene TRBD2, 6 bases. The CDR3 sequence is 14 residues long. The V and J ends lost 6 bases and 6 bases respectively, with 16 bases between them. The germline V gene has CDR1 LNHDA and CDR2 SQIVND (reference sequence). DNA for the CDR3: TGTGCCAGTAGGAACGAAGCGGGTAGCGATACGCAGTATTTT. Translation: CASRNEAGSDTQYF.

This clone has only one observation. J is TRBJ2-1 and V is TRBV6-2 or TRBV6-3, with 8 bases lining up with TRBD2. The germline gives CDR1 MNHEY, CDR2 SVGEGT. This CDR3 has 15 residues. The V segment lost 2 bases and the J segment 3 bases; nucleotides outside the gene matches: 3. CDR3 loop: CASSYRAGGYNEQFF. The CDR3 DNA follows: TGTGCCAGCAGTTACCGTGCGGGGGGCTACAATGAGCAGTTCTTC.

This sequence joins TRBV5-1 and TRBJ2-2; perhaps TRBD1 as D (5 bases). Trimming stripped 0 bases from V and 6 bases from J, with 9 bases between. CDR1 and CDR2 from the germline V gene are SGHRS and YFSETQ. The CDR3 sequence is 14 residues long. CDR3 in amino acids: CASSLVGVAGELFF. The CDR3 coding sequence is TGCGCCAGCAGCTTGGTAGGGGTTGCCGGGGAGCTGTTTTTT.

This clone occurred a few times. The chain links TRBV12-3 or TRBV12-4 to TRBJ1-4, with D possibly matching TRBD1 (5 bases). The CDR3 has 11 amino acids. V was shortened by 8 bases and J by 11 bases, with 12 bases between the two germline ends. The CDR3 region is CASGRGEKLFF. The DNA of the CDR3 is TGTGCCAGCGGAAGAGGGGAGAAACTGTTTTTT.

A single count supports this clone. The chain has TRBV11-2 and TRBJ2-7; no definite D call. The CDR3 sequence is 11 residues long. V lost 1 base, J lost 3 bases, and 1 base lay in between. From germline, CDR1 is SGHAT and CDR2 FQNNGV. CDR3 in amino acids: CASSLVYEQYF. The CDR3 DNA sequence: TGTGCCAGCAGCTTAGTCTACGAGCAGTACTTC.

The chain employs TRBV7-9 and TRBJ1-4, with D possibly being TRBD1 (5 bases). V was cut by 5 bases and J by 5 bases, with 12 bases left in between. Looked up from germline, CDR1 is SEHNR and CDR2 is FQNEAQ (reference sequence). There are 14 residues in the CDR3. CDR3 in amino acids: CASSPRGGNEKLFF. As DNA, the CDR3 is TGTGCCAGCAGCCCTCGGGGGGGAAATGAAAAACTGTTTTTT.

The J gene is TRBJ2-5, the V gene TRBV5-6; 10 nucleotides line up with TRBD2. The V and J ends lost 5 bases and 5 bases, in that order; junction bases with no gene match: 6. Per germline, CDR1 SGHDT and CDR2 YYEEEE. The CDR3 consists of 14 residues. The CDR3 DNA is TGTGCCAGCAGGCCTAAGACTAGCGGGGAGACCCAGTACTTC. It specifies CASRPKTSGETQYF.

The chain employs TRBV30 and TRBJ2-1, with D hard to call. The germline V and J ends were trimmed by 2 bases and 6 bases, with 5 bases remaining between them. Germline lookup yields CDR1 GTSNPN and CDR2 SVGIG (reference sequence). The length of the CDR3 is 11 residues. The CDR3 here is CAWSLPNEQFF. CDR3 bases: TGTGCCTGGAGTCTCCCCAATGAGCAGTTCTTC.

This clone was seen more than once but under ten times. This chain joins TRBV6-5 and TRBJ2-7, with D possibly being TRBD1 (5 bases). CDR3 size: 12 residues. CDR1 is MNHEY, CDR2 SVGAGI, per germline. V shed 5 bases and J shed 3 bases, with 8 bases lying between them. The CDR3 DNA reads TGTGCCAGCAGTAGGGGTTACTACGAGCAGTACTTC. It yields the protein CASSRGYYEQYF.

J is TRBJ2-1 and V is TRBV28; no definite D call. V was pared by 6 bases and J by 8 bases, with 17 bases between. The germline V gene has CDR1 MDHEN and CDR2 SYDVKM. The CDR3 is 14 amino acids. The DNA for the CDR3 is TGTGCCAGCAGCCGTTCGTGGTCTACGGATGAGCAGTTCTTC. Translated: CASSRSWSTDEQFF. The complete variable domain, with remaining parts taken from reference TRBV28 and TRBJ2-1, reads DVKVTQSSRYLVKRTGEKVFLECVQDMDHENMFWYRQDPGLGLRLIYFSYDVKMKEKGDIPEGYSVSREKKERFSLILESASTNQTSMYLCASSRSWSTDEQFFGPGTRLTVL.

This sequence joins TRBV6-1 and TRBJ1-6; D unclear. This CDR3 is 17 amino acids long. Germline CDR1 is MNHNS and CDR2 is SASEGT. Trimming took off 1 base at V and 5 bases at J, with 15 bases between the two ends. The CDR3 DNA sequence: TGTGCCAGCAGTGAAGAAGTTGGGCGTAAGCATAATTCACCCCTCCACTTT. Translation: CASSEEVGRKHNSPLHF.

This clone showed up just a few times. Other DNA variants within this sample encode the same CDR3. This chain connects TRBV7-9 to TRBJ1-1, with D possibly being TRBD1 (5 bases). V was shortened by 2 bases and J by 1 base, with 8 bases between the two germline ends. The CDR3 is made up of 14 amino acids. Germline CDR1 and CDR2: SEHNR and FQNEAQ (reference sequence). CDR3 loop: CASSLQGPNTEAFF. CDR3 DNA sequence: TGTGCCAGCAGCTTACAGGGCCCGAACACTGAAGCTTTCTTT.

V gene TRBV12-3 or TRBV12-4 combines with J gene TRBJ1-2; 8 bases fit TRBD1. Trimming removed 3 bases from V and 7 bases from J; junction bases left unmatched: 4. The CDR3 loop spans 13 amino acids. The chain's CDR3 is CASSLDRVRGYTF. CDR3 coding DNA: TGTGCCAGCAGTTTGGACAGGGTCCGTGGCTACACCTTC.

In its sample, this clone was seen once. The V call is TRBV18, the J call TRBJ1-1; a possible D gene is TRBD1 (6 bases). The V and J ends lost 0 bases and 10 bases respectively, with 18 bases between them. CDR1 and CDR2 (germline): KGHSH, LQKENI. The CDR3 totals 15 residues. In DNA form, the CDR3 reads TGTGCCAGCTCACCACCTTCGAGACAGGAGTTCGGAGCTTTCTTT. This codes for CASSPPSRQEFGAFF.

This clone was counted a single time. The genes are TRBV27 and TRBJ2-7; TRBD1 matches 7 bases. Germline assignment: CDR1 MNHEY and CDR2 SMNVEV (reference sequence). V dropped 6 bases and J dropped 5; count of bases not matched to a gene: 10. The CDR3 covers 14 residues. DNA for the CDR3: TGTGCCAGCAGCCAATACGGACAGGTCAACGAGCAGTACTTC. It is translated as CASSQYGQVNEQYF.

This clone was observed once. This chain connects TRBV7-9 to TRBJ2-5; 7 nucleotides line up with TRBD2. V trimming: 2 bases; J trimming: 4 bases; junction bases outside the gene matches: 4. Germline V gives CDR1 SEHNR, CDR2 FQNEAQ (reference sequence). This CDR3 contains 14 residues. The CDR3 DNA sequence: TGTGCCAGCAGCTTATGGGAGGGCGGAGAGACCCAGTACTTC. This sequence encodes CASSLWEGGETQYF.

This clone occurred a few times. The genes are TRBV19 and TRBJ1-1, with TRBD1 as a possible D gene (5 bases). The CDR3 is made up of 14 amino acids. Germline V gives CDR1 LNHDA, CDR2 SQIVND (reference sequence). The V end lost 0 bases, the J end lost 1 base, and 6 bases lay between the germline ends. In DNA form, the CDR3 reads TGTGCCAGTAGTATAGACACAGGGAACACTGAAGCTTTCTTT. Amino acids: CASSIDTGNTEAFF. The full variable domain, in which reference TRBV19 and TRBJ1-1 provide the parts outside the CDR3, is DGGITQSPKYLFRKEGQNVTLSCEQNLNHDAMYWYRQDPGQGLRLIYYSQIVNDFQKGDIAEGYSVSREKKESFPLTVTSAQKNPTAFYLCASSIDTGNTEAFFGQGTRLTVV.

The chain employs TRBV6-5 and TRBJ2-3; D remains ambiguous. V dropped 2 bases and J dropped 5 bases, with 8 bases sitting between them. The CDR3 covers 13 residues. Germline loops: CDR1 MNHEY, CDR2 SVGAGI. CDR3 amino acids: CASSYHKGDTQYF. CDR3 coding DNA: TGTGCCAGCAGTTACCACAAAGGAGATACGCAGTATTTT.

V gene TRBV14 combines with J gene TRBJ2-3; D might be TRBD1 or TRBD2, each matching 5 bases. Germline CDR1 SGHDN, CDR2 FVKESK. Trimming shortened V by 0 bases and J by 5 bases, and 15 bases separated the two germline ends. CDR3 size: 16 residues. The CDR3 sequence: CASSQDPYPRGDTQYF. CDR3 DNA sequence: TGTGCCAGCAGCCAAGACCCTTACCCGAGGGGAGATACGCAGTATTTT. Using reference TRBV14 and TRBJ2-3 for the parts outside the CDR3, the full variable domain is EAGVTQFPSHSVIEKGQTVTLRCDPISGHDNLYWYRRVMGKEIKFLLHFVKESKQDESGMPNNRFLAERTGGTYSTLKVQPAELEDSGVYFCASSQDPYPRGDTQYFGPGTRLTVL.

Here the CDR3 reads CASIPERTNEKLFF. In nucleotides, the CDR3 is TGTGCCAGCATCCCTGAGCGGACTAATGAAAAACTGTTTTTT. This chain uses TRBV2 with TRBJ1-4, with D unresolved. In germline, CDR1 is SNHLY, CDR2 FYNNEI. The CDR3 is 14 residues long. V shed 7 bases and J shed 2 bases, with 11 bases lying between them.

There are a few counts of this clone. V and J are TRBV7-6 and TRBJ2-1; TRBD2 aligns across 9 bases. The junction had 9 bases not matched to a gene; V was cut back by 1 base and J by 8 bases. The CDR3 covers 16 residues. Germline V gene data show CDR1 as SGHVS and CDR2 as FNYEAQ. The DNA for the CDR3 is TGTGCCAGCAGCTTAGGTGGCGGGAGGGCCTTGGATGAGCAGTTCTTC. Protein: CASSLGGGRALDEQFF.